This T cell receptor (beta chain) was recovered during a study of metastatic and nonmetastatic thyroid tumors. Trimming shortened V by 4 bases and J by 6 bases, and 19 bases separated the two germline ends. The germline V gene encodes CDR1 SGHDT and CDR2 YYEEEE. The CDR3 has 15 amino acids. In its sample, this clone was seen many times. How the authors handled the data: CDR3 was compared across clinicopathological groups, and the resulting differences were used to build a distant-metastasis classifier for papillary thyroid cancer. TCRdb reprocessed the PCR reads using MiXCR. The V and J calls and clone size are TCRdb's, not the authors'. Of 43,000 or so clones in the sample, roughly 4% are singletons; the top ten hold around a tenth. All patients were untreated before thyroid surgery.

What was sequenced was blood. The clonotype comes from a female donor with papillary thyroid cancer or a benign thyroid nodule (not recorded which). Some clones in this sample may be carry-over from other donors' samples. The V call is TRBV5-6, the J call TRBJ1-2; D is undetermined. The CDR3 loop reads CASSPTPYLSDGYTF. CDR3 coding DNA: TGTGCCAGCAGCCCAACACCATACCTATCCGATGGCTACACCTTC.